The subject of this entry is one T cell receptor beta chain. Its specificity is unknown. The data derive from a study of CD8 T cells in Susac syndrome. A quantity of 0.5 to 1 ug RNA underwent reverse transcription using random hexamers. MiXCR was run by TCRdb on the immunoSEQ multiplex PCR reads, yielding one entry per CDR3 protein. The sample comprises over 200,000 distinct CDR3 sequences, roughly 94% of which are singletons, and approximately 0.082% rests with the top ten. The CDR3 contains 13 residues. V was shortened by 0 bases and J by 6 bases, with 11 bases between the two germline ends. Germline V lookup: CDR1 GTSNPN, CDR2 SVGIG (reference sequence). Whole-study results and caveats: The study acknowledged a relatively small number of individuals in its TCR sequencing and HLA analysis.

Sequenced sample: CD4+ T cells from PBMCs. V usage is TRBV30 and J usage is TRBJ1-2, with a weak D call TRBD1 (6 bases). The TCR sequence derives from a human donor with multiple sclerosis. Here the CDR3 reads CAWSVYRDDGYTF. Written as DNA, the CDR3 is TGTGCCTGGAGTGTATACAGGGATGATGGCTACACCTTC.